This T cell receptor (beta chain) comes out of a study of T cells in pancreatic ductal adenocarcinoma. Overall study results and limits: Comparisons of tumor and blood clonality may show falsely lower tumor diversity. Unique clonotypes were 7 to 9-fold more numerous in blood than in tumor. Tumor and blood clonality did not differ significantly, about 0.1 versus 0.07.

No neoadjuvant therapy was given to the selected pancreatic ductal adenocarcinoma patients before their surgery. Using immunoSEQ multiplex PCR, the repertoire was profiled, and TCRdb retains in-frame clones only, with some absent. Here the sample spans roughly 20,000 clones, about 90% being singletons. CDR1 and CDR2 (germline): LGHNA, YNFKEQ. With 4 bases removed from V and 6 bases from J, the gap between germline ends came to 12 bases. This CDR3 has 14 amino acids. Worth noting for this clone: The antigen remains undetermined.

Sequencing was done on a sample of PBMCs. This chain joins TRBV4-2 and TRBJ1-4; TRBD1 is a possible D gene (6 bases). The receptor was derived from a human donor with pancreatic ductal adenocarcinoma. CDR3 nucleotide sequence: TGTGCCAGCAGCCCAGGGGCTTCGGATGAAAAACTGTTTTTT. This encodes CASSPGASDEKLFF.